Presented here are 19 T cell receptor beta chains from one specimen sequenced in a study of T cell responses to AZD1222 COVID-19 vaccine. Here immunoSEQ multiplex PCR was the method, and the copy in TCRdb shows in-frame clones only, minus some. The sample holds about 120,000 clones, roughly 87% seen once. The starting material was peripheral blood, obtained on day 0 of AZD1222 vaccination. The source of these receptors is an adult in good health.

The CDR3: CASSILQGQPQHF. The CDR3 DNA reads as TGTGCCAGTAGTATACTCCAGGGACAGCCCCAGCATTTT. This chain uses TRBV19 with TRBJ1-5; tentative D call: TRBD1 (5 bases). The CDR3 contains 13 residues. V dropped 2 bases and J dropped 7 bases, with 9 bases sitting between them. Germline CDR1 and CDR2: LNHDA and SQIVND (reference sequence).

Here the CDR3 reads CASSWGEYTGPNSPLHF. The CDR3 coding sequence is TGTGCCAGCAGCTGGGGGGAATATACAGGACCTAATTCACCCCTCCACTTT. The genes are TRBV5-5 and TRBJ1-6; tentatively, D is TRBD1 (5 bases). Trimming cost V 3 bases and J 6 bases, with 19 bases left between them. Germline-derived CDR1 and CDR2 are SGHKS and YYEKEE (reference sequence). The CDR3 sequence is 17 residues long.

J is TRBJ2-7 and V is TRBV19; 14 bases line up with TRBD2. The ends lost 4 bases at V and 3 bases at J; junction bases unmatched: 17. CDR3 length: 20 residues. Germline loops: CDR1 LNHDA, CDR2 SQIVND (reference sequence). DNA for the CDR3: TGTGCCAGTAGTAGTAATCTACCGGGACTAGCGGGAGATTTGGACTACGAGCAGTACTTC. Translating gives CASSSNLPGLAGDLDYEQYF. Filled out from reference TRBV19 and TRBJ2-7, the complete variable domain reads DGGITQSPKYLFRKEGQNVTLSCEQNLNHDAMYWYRQDPGQGLRLIYYSQIVNDFQKGDIAEGYSVSREKKESFPLTVTSAQKNPTAFYLCASSSNLPGLAGDLDYEQYFGPGTRLTVT.

The DNA for the CDR3 is TGTGCCTGGAGTTTCAGGGAGGGAACGGCTTTCTTT. Its protein product is CAWSFREGTAFF. The J gene is TRBJ1-1, the V gene TRBV30; maybe TRBD1 (5 bases). CDR1 is GTSNPN and CDR2 is SVGIG in the germline V gene (reference sequence). Deletions cut 2 bases from V and 11 bases from J, with 15 bases between. The CDR3 sequence is 12 residues long.

V usage is TRBV24-1 and J usage is TRBJ1-2; D may be TRBD1 (6 bases). The CDR3 loop spans 14 amino acids. Looked up from germline, CDR1 is KGHDR and CDR2 is SFDVKD. Trimming pared 4 bases from V and 6 bases from J, leaving 14 bases between. The CDR3 DNA is TGTGCCACCAGTGAAAACAGGGCCTTAGATGGCTACACCTTC. Translating gives CATSENRALDGYTF.

The chain has TRBV7-9 and TRBJ2-1; D unclear. V dropped 0 bases and J dropped 10 bases, with 7 bases sitting between them. The CDR3 consists of 12 residues. CDR1 SEHNR and CDR2 FQNEAQ come from the germline V gene (reference sequence). The CDR3 here is CASSLAAPEQFF. The CDR3 region has the DNA TGTGCCAGCAGCTTAGCGGCGCCCGAGCAGTTCTTC.

J is TRBJ1-2 and V is TRBV10-1; D uncertain. The germline V and J ends were trimmed by 2 bases and 4 bases, with 8 bases remaining between them. Germline lookup yields CDR1 WNHNN and CDR2 SYGVQD (reference sequence). The CDR3 sequence is 13 residues long. In nucleotides, the CDR3 is TGCGCCAGCAGTGAGAGACTAGCCTATGGCTACACCTTC. Translated, it gives CASSERLAYGYTF.

The chain couples TRBV30 to TRBJ1-1; D possibly corresponds to TRBD1 (5 bases). Trimming removed 0 bases from V and 1 base from J, with 15 bases in between. CDR1 GTSNPN and CDR2 SVGIG come from the germline V gene (reference sequence). The CDR3 has 16 amino acids. The DNA of the CDR3 is TGTGCCTGGAGTGTAAGAGCAGGGTTTGCGAACACTGAAGCTTTCTTT. Translating gives CAWSVRAGFANTEAFF.

The chain combines TRBV19 with TRBJ2-1; 8 positions match TRBD2. This CDR3 has 13 residues. Germline CDR1 is LNHDA and CDR2 is SQIVND (reference sequence). Losses at the gene ends were 7 bases for V and 9 bases for J; bases not matched to a gene: 8. CDR3 coding DNA: TGTGCCAGTACCATATCCGCGGGGGGTGAGCAGTTCTTC. Its protein is CASTISAGGEQFF. The entire variable domain, with the rest obtained from reference TRBV19 and TRBJ2-1, is as follows: DGGITQSPKYLFRKEGQNVTLSCEQNLNHDAMYWYRQDPGQGLRLIYYSQIVNDFQKGDIAEGYSVSREKKESFPLTVTSAQKNPTAFYLCASTISAGGEQFFGPGTRLTVL.

The rearrangement joins TRBV6-6 to TRBJ1-5, with 8 bases matching TRBD1. The CDR3 consists of 16 residues. CDR1 is MNHNY, CDR2 SVGAGI, per germline (reference sequence). With V trimmed by 4 bases and J by 7 bases, 12 bases remained unmatched. This CDR3 is CASSFIRQGRNQPQHF. The CDR3 nucleotides read TGTGCCAGCAGTTTCATCCGACAGGGGAGGAACCAGCCCCAGCATTTT.

The chain is built from TRBV28 and TRBJ1-2, with D hard to call. Per germline, CDR1 MDHEN and CDR2 SYDVKM. The germline V and J ends were trimmed by 4 bases and 7 bases, with 13 bases remaining between them. This CDR3 contains 13 residues. CDR3 in amino acids: CASSSGPPPGYTF. The CDR3 nucleotides are TGTGCCAGCAGTTCCGGGCCCCCACCTGGCTACACCTTC.

J is TRBJ1-3 and V is TRBV7-2, with D hard to call. Germline lookup yields CDR1 SGHTA and CDR2 FQGNSA. V was pared by 1 base and J by 0 bases, with 7 bases between. The CDR3 contains 15 residues. The CDR3 protein is CASSLVTGSGNTIYF. The CDR3 region has the DNA TGTGCCAGCAGCTTAGTCACCGGCTCTGGAAACACCATATATTTT.

The rearrangement uses TRBV11-2 and TRBJ2-5; 7 bases match TRBD1. The ends lost 4 bases at V and 0 bases at J; junction bases unmatched: 11. This CDR3 contains 17 residues. From germline, CDR1 is SGHAT and CDR2 FQNNGV. The CDR3 region has the DNA TGTGCCAGCAGCTCCACAGGGGATGGGTTTCACCAAGAGACCCAGTACTTC. The encoded protein is CASSSTGDGFHQETQYF.

The chain uses TRBV5-5 and TRBJ1-6; the D is unclear. The germline V and J ends were trimmed by 2 bases and 8 bases, with 5 bases remaining between them. CDR1 is SGHKS and CDR2 is YYEKEE in the germline V gene (reference sequence). This CDR3 spans 12 amino acids. CDR3 nucleotide sequence: TGTGCCAGCAGCTTTACTGATTCACCCCTCCACTTT. As protein: CASSFTDSPLHF.

This clone was observed once. The chain employs TRBV7-3 and TRBJ2-1, with D hard to call. The CDR3 sequence is 12 residues long. The germline V gene has CDR1 SGHTA and CDR2 FQGTGA. The ends were cut back, 6 bases at V and 7 bases at J, with 10 bases in the middle. CDR3 protein: CASRGPGNEQFF. CDR3 DNA: TGTGCCAGCAGAGGGCCCGGTAATGAGCAGTTCTTC. The full variable domain, rest sourced from reference TRBV7-3 and TRBJ2-1, is GAGVSQTPSNKVTEKGKYVELRCDPISGHTALYWYRQSLGQGPEFLIYFQGTGAADDSGLPNDRFFAVRPEGSVSTLKIQRTERGDSAVYLCASRGPGNEQFFGPGTRLTVL.

CDR3: CASSFTGTGASGNTIYF. The CDR3 nucleotides are TGTGCCAGCAGCTTTACCGGGACAGGGGCTAGTGGAAACACCATATATTTT. This chain joins TRBV7-2 and TRBJ1-3; TRBD1 matches 10 bases. CDR3 size: 17 residues. Germline V gives CDR1 SGHTA, CDR2 FQGNSA. With V trimmed by 3 bases and J by 3 bases, 8 bases remained unmatched.

This clone showed up just a few times. The rearrangement links TRBV7-6 to TRBJ1-5, with TRBD1 matching over 7 bases. Germline CDR1 and CDR2: SGHVS and FNYEAQ. The J segment lost 6 bases and the V segment lost 5 bases, leaving 10 bases of the junction unmatched. The length of the CDR3 is 15 residues. In DNA, the CDR3 is TGTGCCAGCAGCCCCAGGGGGGGCAGGAGTCAGCCCCAGCATTTT. This gives the protein CASSPRGGRSQPQHF.

The chain has TRBV20-1 and TRBJ1-4, with D hard to call. The germline gives CDR1 DFQATT, CDR2 SNEGSKA (reference sequence). Trimming took off 6 bases at V and 5 bases at J, with 7 bases between the two ends. This CDR3 region has 11 residues. The CDR3 region has the DNA TGCAGTGCCCCTAGGAATGAAAAACTGTTTTTT. This sequence encodes CSAPRNEKLFF.

V gene TRBV6-5 combines with J gene TRBJ2-5; D assignment may be TRBD1 or TRBD2 (5 bases each). The CDR3 runs 13 residues. The V end lost 6 bases, the J end lost 2 bases, and 10 bases lay between the germline ends. The germline V gene encodes CDR1 MNHEY and CDR2 SVGAGI. CDR3 residues: CASRGTLQETQYF. Here the CDR3 DNA reads TGTGCCAGCAGAGGGACGCTACAAGAGACCCAGTACTTC.